The present entry profiles one TCR beta chain with its context. The germline V gene encodes CDR1 SNHLY and CDR2 FYNNEI. The V and J ends lost 3 bases and 0 bases respectively, with 14 bases between them. This CDR3 is built from 16 residues. Profiled with immunoSEQ multiplex PCR; TCRdb holds only in-frame clones, not every one. Of about 79,000 clones listed, around 90% are singletons. The data were taken from a study of OX40 agonist ivuxolimab in advanced cancers. This chain connects TRBV2 to TRBJ1-1; maybe TRBD1 (5 bases). The input for sequencing was CD4+ or CD8+ T cells sorted from blood, taken in a trial of the OX40 agonist ivuxolimab. This TCR was recovered from an adult with an advanced solid tumor such as melanoma, head and neck, liver or kidney cancer. The CDR3 nucleotides read TGTGCCAGCAGTGAGGGGTCGGAGGGGTTGAACACTGAAGCTTTCTTT. This codes for CASSEGSEGLNTEAFF.